This TCR beta chain was recorded in a study of CD8+ T cells in alopecia areata. The overall study: Treated patients received oral tofacitinib, 5 to 10 mg twice daily.

V lost 1 base to trimming and J lost 0 bases; unmatched junction nucleotides: 5. The CDR3 has 17 amino acids. Germline V CDR1 and CDR2: PRHDT, FYEKMQ (reference sequence). cDNA reverse transcribed from extracted RNA served as the sequencing template. Profiled with immunoSEQ multiplex PCR; TCRdb holds only in-frame clones, not every one. The sample includes about 160,000 clones, 80% to 90% of them seen just once. The clonotype originates from a human donor with alopecia areata. Here the sequenced sample was CD8+ T cells sorted from blood, taken at week 0. The chain has TRBV13 and TRBJ2-2; TRBD1 agrees at 7 bases. The CDR3 DNA follows: TGTGCCAGCAGCTTAGCAGGGGGTGCGTCGAACACCGGGGAGCTGTTTTTT. Its protein is CASSLAGGASNTGELFF.